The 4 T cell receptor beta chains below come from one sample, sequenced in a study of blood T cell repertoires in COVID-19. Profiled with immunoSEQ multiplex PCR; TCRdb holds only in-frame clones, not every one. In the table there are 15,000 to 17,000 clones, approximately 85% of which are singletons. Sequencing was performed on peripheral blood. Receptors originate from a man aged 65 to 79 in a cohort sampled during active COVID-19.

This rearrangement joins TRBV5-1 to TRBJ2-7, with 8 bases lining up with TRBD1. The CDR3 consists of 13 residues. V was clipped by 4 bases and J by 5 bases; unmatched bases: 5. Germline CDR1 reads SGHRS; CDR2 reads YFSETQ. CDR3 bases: TGCGCCAGCAGCCCAGGACAGGGTCACGAGCAGTACTTC. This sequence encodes CASSPGQGHEQYF. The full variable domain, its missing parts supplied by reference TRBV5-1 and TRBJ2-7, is KAGVTQTPRYLIKTRGQQVTLSCSPISGHRSVSWYQQTPGQGLQFLFEYFSETQRNKGNFPGRFSGRQFSNSRSEMNVSTLELGDSALYLCASSPGQGHEQYFGPGTRLTVT.

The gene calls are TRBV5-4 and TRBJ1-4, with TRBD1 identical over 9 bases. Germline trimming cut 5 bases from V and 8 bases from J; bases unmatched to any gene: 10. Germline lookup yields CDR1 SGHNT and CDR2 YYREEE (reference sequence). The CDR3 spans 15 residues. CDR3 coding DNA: TGTGCCAGCAGTCAGGACAGGGGAGTTCAAGAAAAACTGTTTTTT. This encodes CASSQDRGVQEKLFF.

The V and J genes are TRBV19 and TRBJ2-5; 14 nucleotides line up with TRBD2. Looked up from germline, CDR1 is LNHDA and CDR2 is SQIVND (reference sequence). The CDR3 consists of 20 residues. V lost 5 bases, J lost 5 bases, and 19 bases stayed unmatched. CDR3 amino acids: CASSAQTGLAGVVGQETQYF. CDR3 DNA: TGTGCCAGTAGTGCTCAAACGGGACTAGCGGGAGTGGTAGGACAGGAGACCCAGTACTTC.

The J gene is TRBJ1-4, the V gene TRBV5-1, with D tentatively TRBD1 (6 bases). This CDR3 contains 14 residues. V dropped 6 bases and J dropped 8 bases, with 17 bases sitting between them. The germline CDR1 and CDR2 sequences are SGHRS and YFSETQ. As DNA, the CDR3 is TGCGCCAGCACCCTCGGGTTTCAGGGGGAAAAACTGTTTTTT. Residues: CASTLGFQGEKLFF.